These 23 T cell receptor beta chains were sequenced from one sample in a study of tumor-infiltrating lymphocytes in primary liver carcinoma. Co-extracting RNA and DNA was done with roughly 17-34 mg of unsorted bulk tissue as input. With around 520 ng total RNA as template and a constant-region primer, TCR beta cDNA was made. Sequencing libraries for TCR beta derived from three nested multiplex PCR rounds that used slightly modified ARM-PCR. Each of the first two PCR rounds ran approximately 9 cycles with TRBV1-TRBV30 forward and C-beta reverse primers. TCRdb ran MiXCR on the multiplex PCR reads and lists one entry per CDR3 protein. This sample has 75,000 to 80,000 distinct CDR3 sequences, with roughly 69% found just once. What was sequenced was tumor-adjacent normal liver tissue. The receptors were gathered from a man aged 35-49 years with primary liver carcinoma and hepatitis B virus infection.

This clonotype was recorded a few times. The chain couples TRBV24-1 to TRBJ1-5; TRBD1 might be the D (6 bases). The CDR3 has 14 residues. CDR1 is KGHDR, CDR2 SFDVKD, per germline. V was cut by 4 bases and J by 7 bases, with 13 bases left in between. CDR3: CATSDRDIGQPQHF. The CDR3 bases are TGTGCCACCAGTGACCGGGACATAGGACAGCCCCAGCATTTT.

Notes on this clonotype: One end of the junction varies from germline; a read error may be responsible. The rearrangement joins TRBV6-2 or TRBV6-3 to TRBJ2-1, with D uncertain. CDR1 is MNHEY and CDR2 is SVGEGT in the germline V gene. The CDR3 has 14 residues. This CDR3 is CASSLPGTYNEQLF. In DNA, the CDR3 is TGTGCCAGCAGTTTGCCCGGTACATACAATGAGCAGCTCTTC.

A note on this clonotype: The CDR3 carries no conserved terminal phenylalanine or tryptophan, so it likely arises from a read error. The rearrangement links TRBV29-1 to TRBJ1-1; tentative D call: TRBD1 (5 bases). Germline V gene lookup returns CDR1 SQVTM and CDR2 ANQGSEA. The CDR3 contains 12 residues. CDR3 amino acids: CNVGAENTEAFS. The CDR3 DNA sequence: TGCAACGTAGGGGCGGAGAACACTGAAGCTTTCTCT.

Ten or more counts support this clonotype. This chain links TRBV4-1 with TRBJ2-7; the D is unclear. This CDR3 contains 13 residues. V was clipped by 1 base and J by 2 bases, with 6 bases between them. Looked up from germline, CDR1 is MGHRA and CDR2 is YSYEKL. The CDR3 DNA follows: TGCGCCAGCAGCCAAGTCCCGCCCTACGAGCAGTACTTC. Translating gives CASSQVPPYEQYF.

About this clonotype itself: In this CDR3 the conserved last residue, phenylalanine or tryptophan, is missing, so a read error is likely. The J gene is TRBJ2-1, the V gene TRBV29-1, with 9 bases lining up with TRBD2. The CDR3 loop spans 16 amino acids. Germline lookup yields CDR1 SQVTM and CDR2 ANQGSEA. The J segment lost 7 bases and the V segment lost 3 bases, leaving 13 bases of the junction unmatched. DNA for the CDR3: TGCAGCGTTGAGGTACCGGGACTAGCACTTCAGAATGAGCAGTTCCTC. As protein: CSVEVPGLALQNEQFL.

Of note for this clonotype: Compared with germline, one end of the junction differs, possibly owing to a read error. The J gene is TRBJ2-1, the V gene TRBV5-1, with D perhaps matching TRBD2 (6 bases). Germline values: CDR1 SGHRS, CDR2 YFSETQ. This CDR3 has 14 amino acids. CDR3 sequence (DNA): TGCGCCAGCAGTTTCTTCATGGGCGGGAATGAGCAGTTTTTC. This codes for CASSFFMGGNEQFF.

V and J are TRBV6-2 or TRBV6-3 and TRBJ1-5; 9 bases line up with TRBD1. The germline V gene has CDR1 MNHEY and CDR2 SVGEGT. This CDR3 is 14 amino acids long. V was clipped by 10 bases and J by 3 bases; unmatched bases: 7. The CDR3 sequence: CANRGQGNNQPQHF. The CDR3 DNA reads TGTGCCAACAGGGGACAGGGTAACAATCAGCCCCAGCATTTT.

Turning to this clonotype: Here the CDR3 omits its conserved ending phenylalanine or tryptophan, so a read error is the likely source. The DNA is left out, because the CDR3 cannot be placed on it with certainty; the CDR3 is given as TCRdb lists it. The chain combines TRBV4-2 with TRBJ1-1. The germline CDR1 and CDR2 sequences are LGHNA and YNFKEQ. Both ends counted, the CDR3 spans 15 residues. CDR3: CASSHEAAMNTEAFS.

The chain has TRBV5-1 and TRBJ2-5, with D tentatively TRBD2 (7 bases). Trimming removed 5 bases at V and 5 bases at J, with 25 bases between. CDR3 size: 17 residues. CDR1 SGHRS and CDR2 YFSETQ come from the germline V gene. The CDR3 region has the DNA TGCGCCAGCAGGGAGGAACGGACTAGGGGGAGAGGGGAGACCCAGTACTTC. Protein: CASREERTRGRGETQYF.

Worth noting for this clonotype: No conserved phenylalanine or tryptophan is present at the end of the CDR3, so a read error is the likely explanation. The chain carries TRBV12-3 or TRBV12-4 and TRBJ1-2; weak D call: TRBD1 (5 bases). The V gene lost 3 bases and the J gene lost 5 bases, with 10 bases spanning the gap. The CDR3 is 13 amino acids. CDR3 amino acids: CASSFRGSYGYTT. The DNA for the CDR3 is TGTGCCAGCAGTTTCCGGGGCTCATATGGCTACACCACC.

This clonotype was counted once. An end of the junction does not agree with germline; a read error may underlie this. The chain recombines TRBV4-1 with TRBJ2-2; 8 nucleotides line up with TRBD1. The CDR3 sequence is 18 residues long. Germline assignment: CDR1 MGHRA and CDR2 YSYEKL. The CDR3 DNA follows: TGCGCCAGCAACCAACTGTTAACTGGTCAGGGGGCGCGCGGGGAGCTGTTTTTT. Protein: CASNQLLTGQGARGELFF.

A note on this clonotype: One end of the junction does not line up with germline, which may come from a read error. This rearrangement joins TRBV6-6 to TRBJ2-7; D is undetermined. Germline V gene sequence: CDR1 MNHNY, CDR2 SVGAGI (reference sequence). CDR3 size: 12 residues. This CDR3 is CGSSYLADEQYF. The CDR3 nucleotides read TGTGGCAGCAGTTATTTGGCGGACGAGCAGTACTTC.

Note on this clonotype: At one of its ends the junction is not consistent with the germline gene, which may arise from a read error. J is TRBJ2-7 and V is TRBV6-1; D ambiguous. Germline values: CDR1 MNHNS, CDR2 SASEGT. CDR3 length equals 14 residues. CDR3 sequence (DNA): TGTACCAGCAGTGAAGTCGGCAGCGCCTACGAGCAGTACTTC. Translation gives CTSSEVGSAYEQYF.

This clonotype was detected only once. A much larger clone sits a single nucleotide away, making a read error possible. The chain is built from TRBV28 and TRBJ2-7, with no clear D. The CDR3 spans 10 residues. Looked up from germline, CDR1 is MDHEN and CDR2 is SYDVKM. CDR3 region: CASSSYEQCF. CDR3 nucleotide sequence: TGTGCCAGCAGTTCCTACGAGCAGTGCTTC.

The chain employs TRBV5-1 and TRBJ2-1; possibly TRBD1 for D (6 bases). CDR1 SGHRS and CDR2 YFSETQ come from the germline V gene. The CDR3 extends over 14 amino acids. V lost 5 bases and J lost 6, with 15 bases in between. CDR3 residues: CASRDGQRSNEQFF. Written as DNA, the CDR3 is TGCGCCAGCAGAGATGGACAGAGGAGCAATGAGCAGTTCTTC.

Comment on this clonotype: An end of the junction differs from the germline gene, which may be a read error. The CDR3 loop is CARSQERVGEYEQYF. In DNA, the CDR3 is TGCGCCAGGAGCCAAGAACGGGTGGGAGAGTACGAGCAGTACTTC. This chain joins TRBV4-3 and TRBJ2-7; D possibly corresponds to TRBD2 (5 bases). This CDR3 is 15 amino acids long. Germline values: CDR1 LGHNA, CDR2 YSLEER.

Points on this clonotype: A much larger clone is a single base away; this may be a read error. J is TRBJ1-6 and V is TRBV6-6, with D possibly being TRBD1 (5 bases). Germline CDR1 and CDR2: MNHNY and SVGAGI (reference sequence). CDR3 length: 13 amino acids. CDR3 coding DNA: TGTGCCATCAGTAATACAGGAATTTCACCCCTCCACTTT. It is translated as CAISNTGISPLHF.

The table lists this clonotype with many counts. This chain uses TRBV11-2 with TRBJ1-2; D gene ambiguous. Germline values: CDR1 SGHAT, CDR2 FQNNGV. V lost 5 bases and J 1 base, leaving 8 bases between the germline ends. The CDR3 contains 13 residues. This CDR3 reads CASSPTHNYGYTF. CDR3 coding DNA: TGTGCCAGCAGCCCGACCCATAACTATGGCTACACCTTC.

Remarks on this clonotype: At one boundary the junction diverges from the germline segment, which might be a read error. The chain carries TRBV6-5 and TRBJ2-6, with TRBD2 as a possible D gene (5 bases). This CDR3 comprises 14 residues. The germline gives CDR1 MNHEY, CDR2 SVGAGI. The CDR3: CASSSVAGANALTF. CDR3 coding DNA: TGTGCCAGCAGTTCCGTCGCGGGTGCCAACGCCCTGACTTTC.

This chain uses TRBV29-1 with TRBJ2-7, with D possibly being TRBD1 (5 bases). The CDR3 sequence is 12 residues long. The V gene's germline CDR1 is SQVTM and CDR2 ANQGSEA. The CDR3 nucleotides read TGCATCGTACAGGACGACACGATGGAGCAGTACTTC. Amino acids: CIVQDDTMEQYF.

Turning to this clonotype: Germline and junction disagree at one end, which may indicate a read error. The chain joins TRBV29-1 to TRBJ2-3, with 8 nucleotides matching TRBD2. This CDR3 is 14 amino acids long. The germline gives CDR1 SQVTM, CDR2 ANQGSEA. The CDR3 is CSAGGETITDMQYF. CDR3 DNA: TGCAGCGCCGGGGGGGAAACAATCACAGATATGCAGTATTTT.

Comment on this clonotype: One end of the junction does not line up with germline, which may come from a read error. V is TRBV7-8 and J is TRBJ2-5; 8 bases line up with TRBD1. This CDR3 has 15 residues. Germline V gene lookup returns CDR1 SGHVS and CDR2 FQNEAQ. This CDR3 reads CARSLNPQGVEKQYF. Written as DNA, the CDR3 is TGTGCCCGCAGCTTAAACCCACAGGGGGTAGAGAAACAGTACTTC.

DNA of the CDR3: TGTGCCAGCAGCTACACAGAGGTCAATGAGCAGTTCTTC. Translated, it gives CASSYTEVNEQFF. The chain recombines TRBV11-2 with TRBJ2-1; D not resolved. Germline loops: CDR1 SGHAT, CDR2 FQNNGV. Trimming cost V 4 bases and J 6 bases, with 10 bases left between them. This CDR3 has 13 amino acids. The full variable domain, rest sourced from reference TRBV11-2 and TRBJ2-1, is EAGVAQSPRYKIIEKRQSVAFWCNPISGHATLYWYQQILGQGPKLLIQFQNNGVVDDSQLPKDRFSAERLKGVDSTLKIQPAKLEDSAVYLCASSYTEVNEQFFGPGTRLTVL.